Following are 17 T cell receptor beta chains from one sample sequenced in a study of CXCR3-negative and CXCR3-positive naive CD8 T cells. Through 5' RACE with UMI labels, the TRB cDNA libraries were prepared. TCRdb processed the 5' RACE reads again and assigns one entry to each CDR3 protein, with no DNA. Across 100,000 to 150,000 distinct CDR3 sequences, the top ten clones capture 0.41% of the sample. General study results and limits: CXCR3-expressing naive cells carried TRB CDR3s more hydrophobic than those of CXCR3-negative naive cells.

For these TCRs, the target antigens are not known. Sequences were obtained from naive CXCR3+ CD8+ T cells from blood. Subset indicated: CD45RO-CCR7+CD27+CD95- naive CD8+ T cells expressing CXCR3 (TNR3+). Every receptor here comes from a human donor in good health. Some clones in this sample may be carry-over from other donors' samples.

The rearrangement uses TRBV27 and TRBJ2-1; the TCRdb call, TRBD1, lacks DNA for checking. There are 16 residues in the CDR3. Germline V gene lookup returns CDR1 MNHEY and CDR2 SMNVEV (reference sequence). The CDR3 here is CASRWRGPISYNEQFF.

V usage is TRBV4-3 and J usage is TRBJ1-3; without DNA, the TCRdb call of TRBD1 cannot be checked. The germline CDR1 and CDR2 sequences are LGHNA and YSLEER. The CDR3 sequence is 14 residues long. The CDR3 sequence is CASSQDGLRDTIYF.

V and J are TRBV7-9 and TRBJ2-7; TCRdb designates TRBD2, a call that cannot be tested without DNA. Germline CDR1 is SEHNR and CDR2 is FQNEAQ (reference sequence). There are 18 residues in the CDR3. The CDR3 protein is CASSFATRGLADMYEQYF.

CDR3 in amino acids: CSAYSRTSGRWEQYF. The rearrangement uses TRBV20-1 and TRBJ2-7; TCRdb's D call, TRBD2, is unchecked because there is no DNA. Germline values: CDR1 DFQATT, CDR2 SNEGSKA (reference sequence). This CDR3 spans 15 amino acids.

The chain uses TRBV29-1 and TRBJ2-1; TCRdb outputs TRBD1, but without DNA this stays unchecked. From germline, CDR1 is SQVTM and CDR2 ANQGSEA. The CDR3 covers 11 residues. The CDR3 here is CSVEDQGEQFF.

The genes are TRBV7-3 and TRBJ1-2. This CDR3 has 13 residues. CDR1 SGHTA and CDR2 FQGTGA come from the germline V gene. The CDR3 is CASSSGPNYGYTF. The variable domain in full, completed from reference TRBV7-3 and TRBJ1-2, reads GAGVSQTPSNKVTEKGKYVELRCDPISGHTALYWYRQSLGQGPEFLIYFQGTGAADDSGLPNDRFFAVRPEGSVSTLKIQRTERGDSAVYLCASSSGPNYGYTFGSGTRLTVV.

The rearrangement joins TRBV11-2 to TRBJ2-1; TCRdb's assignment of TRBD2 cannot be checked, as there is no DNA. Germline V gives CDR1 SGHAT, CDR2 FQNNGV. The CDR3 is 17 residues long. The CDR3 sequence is CASSLQPGLAGGDEQFF.

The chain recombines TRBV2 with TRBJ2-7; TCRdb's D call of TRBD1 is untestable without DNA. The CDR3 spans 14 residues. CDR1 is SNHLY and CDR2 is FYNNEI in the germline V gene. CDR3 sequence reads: CASSQSGAVYEQYF.

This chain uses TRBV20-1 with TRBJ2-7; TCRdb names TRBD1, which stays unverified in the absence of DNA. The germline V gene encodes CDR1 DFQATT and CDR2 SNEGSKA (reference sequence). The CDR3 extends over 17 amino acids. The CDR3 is CSAKTQKKDTHRYEQYF.

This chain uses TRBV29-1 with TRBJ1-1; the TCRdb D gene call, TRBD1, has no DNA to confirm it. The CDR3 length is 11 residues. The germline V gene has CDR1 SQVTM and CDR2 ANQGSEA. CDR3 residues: CSVREGTEAFF.

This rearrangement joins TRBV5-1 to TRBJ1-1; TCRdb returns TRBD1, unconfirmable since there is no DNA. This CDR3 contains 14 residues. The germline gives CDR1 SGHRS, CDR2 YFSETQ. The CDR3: CASSLRTANTEAFF.

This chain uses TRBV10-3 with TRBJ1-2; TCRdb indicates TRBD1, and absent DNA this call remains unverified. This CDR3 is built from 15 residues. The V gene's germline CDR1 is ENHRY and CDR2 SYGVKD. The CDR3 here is CAISDDPTGDYGYTF.

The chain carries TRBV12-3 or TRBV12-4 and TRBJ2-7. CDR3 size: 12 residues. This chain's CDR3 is CASSDQNAEQYF.

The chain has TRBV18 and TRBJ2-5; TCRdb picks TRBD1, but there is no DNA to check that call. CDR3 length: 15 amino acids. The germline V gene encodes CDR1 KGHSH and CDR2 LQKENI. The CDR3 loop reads CASSPYSGRGETQYF.

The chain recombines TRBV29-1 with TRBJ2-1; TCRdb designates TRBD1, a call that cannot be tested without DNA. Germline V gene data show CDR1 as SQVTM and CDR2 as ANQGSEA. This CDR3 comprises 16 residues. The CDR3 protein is CSVVGGEDRFYNEQFF.

CDR3: CSVEEPTHNEQFF. This chain connects TRBV29-1 to TRBJ2-1. The CDR3 is 13 amino acids. Germline loops: CDR1 SQVTM, CDR2 ANQGSEA.

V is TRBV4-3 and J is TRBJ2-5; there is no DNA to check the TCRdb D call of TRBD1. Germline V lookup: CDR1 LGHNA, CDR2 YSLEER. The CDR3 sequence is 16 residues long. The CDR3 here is CASSQDWDRGGETQYF.